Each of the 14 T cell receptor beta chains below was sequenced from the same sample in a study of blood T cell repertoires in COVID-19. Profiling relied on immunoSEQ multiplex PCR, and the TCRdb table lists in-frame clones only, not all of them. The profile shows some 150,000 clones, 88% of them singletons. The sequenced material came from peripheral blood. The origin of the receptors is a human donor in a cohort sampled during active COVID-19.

CDR3 sequence reads: CASSQQRYGTRSYNEQFF. CDR3 DNA: TGTGCCAGCAGTCAACAGAGATACGGGACTCGCTCCTACAATGAGCAGTTCTTC. The chain has TRBV28 and TRBJ2-1, with D maybe TRBD2 (6 bases). The CDR3 loop spans 18 amino acids. Deletions cut 5 bases from V and 0 bases from J, with 20 bases between. Germline V gene data show CDR1 as MDHEN and CDR2 as SYDVKM. Together with reference TRBV28 and TRBJ2-1, the CDR3 gives the full variable domain: DVKVTQSSRYLVKRTGEKVFLECVQDMDHENMFWYRQDPGLGLRLIYFSYDVKMKEKGDIPEGYSVSREKKERFSLILESASTNQTSMYLCASSQQRYGTRSYNEQFFGPGTRLTVL.

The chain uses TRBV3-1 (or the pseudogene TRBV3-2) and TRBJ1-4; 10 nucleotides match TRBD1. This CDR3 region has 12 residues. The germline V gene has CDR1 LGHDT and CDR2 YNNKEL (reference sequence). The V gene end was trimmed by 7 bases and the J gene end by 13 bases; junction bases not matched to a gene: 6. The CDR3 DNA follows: TGTGCCAGCACTCCAGGACAGGGGGGACTGTTTTTT. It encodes CASTPGQGGLFF.

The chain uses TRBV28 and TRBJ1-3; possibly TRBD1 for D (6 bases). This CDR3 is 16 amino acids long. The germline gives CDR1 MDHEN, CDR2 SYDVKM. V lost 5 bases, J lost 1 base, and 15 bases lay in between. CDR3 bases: TGTGCCAGCAGTGTATTAGGGGGGGGTTCTGGAAACACCATATATTTT. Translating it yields CASSVLGGGSGNTIYF.

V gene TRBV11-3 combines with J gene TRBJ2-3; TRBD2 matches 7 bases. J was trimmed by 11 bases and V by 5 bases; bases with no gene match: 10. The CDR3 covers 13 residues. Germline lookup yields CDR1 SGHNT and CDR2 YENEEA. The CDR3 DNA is TGTGCCAGCAGCCCGGCGGCTTCGGGGGGGCAGTATTTT. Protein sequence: CASSPAASGGQYF.

CDR3 loop: CASSLRQGGYGYTF. The CDR3 DNA sequence: TGTGCCAGCAGCCTGAGACAGGGGGGGTATGGCTACACCTTC. This chain links TRBV13 with TRBJ1-2; 9 bases fit TRBD1. In germline, CDR1 is PRHDT, CDR2 FYEKMQ (reference sequence). This CDR3 has 14 amino acids. After removal of 5 bases from V and 5 bases from J, the junction contained 6 bases not matched to a gene.

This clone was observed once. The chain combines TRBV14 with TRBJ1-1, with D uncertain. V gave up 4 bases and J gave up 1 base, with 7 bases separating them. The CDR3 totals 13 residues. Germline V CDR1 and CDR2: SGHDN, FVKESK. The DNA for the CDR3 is TGTGCCAGCAGCCGGAGGGCGAACACTGAAGCTTTCTTT. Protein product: CASSRRANTEAFF.

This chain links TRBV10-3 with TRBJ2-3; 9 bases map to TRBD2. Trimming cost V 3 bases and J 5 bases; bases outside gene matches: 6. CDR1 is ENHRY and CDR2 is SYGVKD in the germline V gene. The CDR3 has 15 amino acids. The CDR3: CAISELRGGLDTQYF. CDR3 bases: TGTGCCATCAGTGAACTGCGGGGGGGCCTAGATACGCAGTATTTT.

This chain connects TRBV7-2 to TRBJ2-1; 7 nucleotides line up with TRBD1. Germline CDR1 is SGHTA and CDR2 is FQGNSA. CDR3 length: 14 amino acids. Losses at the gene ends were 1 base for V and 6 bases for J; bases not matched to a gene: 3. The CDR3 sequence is CASSLVGTANEQFF. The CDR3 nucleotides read TGTGCCAGCAGCTTAGTCGGGACAGCCAATGAGCAGTTCTTC.

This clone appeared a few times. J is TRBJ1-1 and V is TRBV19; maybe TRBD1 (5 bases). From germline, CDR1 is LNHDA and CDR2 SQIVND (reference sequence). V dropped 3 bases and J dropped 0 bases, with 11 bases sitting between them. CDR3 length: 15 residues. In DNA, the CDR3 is TGTGCCAGTAGTATCCCAGGGTTCATGAACACTGAAGCTTTCTTT. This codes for CASSIPGFMNTEAFF.

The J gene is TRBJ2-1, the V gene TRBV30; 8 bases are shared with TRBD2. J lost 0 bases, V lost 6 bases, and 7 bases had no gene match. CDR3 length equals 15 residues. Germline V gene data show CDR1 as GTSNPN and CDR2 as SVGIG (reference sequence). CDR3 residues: CACSVSGSSYNEQFF. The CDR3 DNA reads TGTGCCTGTTCTGTGAGCGGGAGCTCCTACAATGAGCAGTTCTTC.

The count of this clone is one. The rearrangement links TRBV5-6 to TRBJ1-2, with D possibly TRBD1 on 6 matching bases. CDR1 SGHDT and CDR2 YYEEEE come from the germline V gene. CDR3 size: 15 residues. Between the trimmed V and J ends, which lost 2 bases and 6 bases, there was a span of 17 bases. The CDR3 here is CASSFSAGARNGYTF. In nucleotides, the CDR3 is TGTGCCAGCAGCTTTTCGGCGGGGGCGCGGAATGGCTACACCTTC.

The CDR3 bases are TGTGCCAGTATAGGGGGACAGCTCTCTGGAAACACCATATATTTT. Encoded protein: CASIGGQLSGNTIYF. The V and J genes are TRBV28 and TRBJ1-3, with 7 bases identical to TRBD1. CDR1 and CDR2 (germline): MDHEN, SYDVKM. The junction had 8 bases not matched to a gene; V was cut back by 9 bases and J by 0 bases. The length of the CDR3 is 15 residues.

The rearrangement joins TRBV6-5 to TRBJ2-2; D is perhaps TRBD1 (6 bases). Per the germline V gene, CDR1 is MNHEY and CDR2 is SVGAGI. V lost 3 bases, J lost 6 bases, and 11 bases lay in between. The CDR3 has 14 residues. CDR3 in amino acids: CASSYQDRSGELFF. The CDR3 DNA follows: TGTGCCAGCAGTTATCAAGACAGGTCCGGGGAGCTGTTTTTT.

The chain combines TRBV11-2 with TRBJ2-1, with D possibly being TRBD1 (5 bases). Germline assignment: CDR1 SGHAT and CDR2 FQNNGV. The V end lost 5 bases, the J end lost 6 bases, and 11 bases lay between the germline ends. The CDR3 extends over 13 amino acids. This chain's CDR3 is CASSDSVRNEQFF. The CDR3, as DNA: TGTGCCAGCAGCGACAGTGTCCGCAATGAGCAGTTCTTC.